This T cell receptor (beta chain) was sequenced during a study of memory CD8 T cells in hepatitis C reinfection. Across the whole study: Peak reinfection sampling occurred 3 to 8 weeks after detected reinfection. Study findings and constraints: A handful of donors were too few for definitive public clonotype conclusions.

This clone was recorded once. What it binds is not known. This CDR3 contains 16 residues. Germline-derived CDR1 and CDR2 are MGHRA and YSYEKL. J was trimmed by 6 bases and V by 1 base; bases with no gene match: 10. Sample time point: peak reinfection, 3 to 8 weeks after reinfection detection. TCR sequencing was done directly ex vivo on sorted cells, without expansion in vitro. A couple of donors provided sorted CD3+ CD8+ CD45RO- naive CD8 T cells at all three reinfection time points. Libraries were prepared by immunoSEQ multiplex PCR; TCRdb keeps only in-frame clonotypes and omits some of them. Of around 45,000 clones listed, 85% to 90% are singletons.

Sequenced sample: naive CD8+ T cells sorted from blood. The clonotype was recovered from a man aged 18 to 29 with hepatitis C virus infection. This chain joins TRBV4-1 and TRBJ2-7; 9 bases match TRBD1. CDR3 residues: CASSQAEGQGVSEQYF. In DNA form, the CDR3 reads TGCGCCAGCAGCCAAGCCGAGGGACAGGGCGTCTCCGAGCAGTACTTC.